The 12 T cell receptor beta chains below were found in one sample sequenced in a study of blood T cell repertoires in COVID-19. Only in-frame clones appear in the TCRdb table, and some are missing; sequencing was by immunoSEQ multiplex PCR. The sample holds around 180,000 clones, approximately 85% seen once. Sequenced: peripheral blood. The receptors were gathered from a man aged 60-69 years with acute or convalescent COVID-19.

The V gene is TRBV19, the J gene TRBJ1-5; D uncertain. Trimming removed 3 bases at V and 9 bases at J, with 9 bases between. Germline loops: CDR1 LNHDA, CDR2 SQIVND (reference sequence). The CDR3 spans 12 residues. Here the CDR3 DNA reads TGTGCCAGTAGTATCGGGTCGAGGCCCCAGCATTTT. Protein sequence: CASSIGSRPQHF.

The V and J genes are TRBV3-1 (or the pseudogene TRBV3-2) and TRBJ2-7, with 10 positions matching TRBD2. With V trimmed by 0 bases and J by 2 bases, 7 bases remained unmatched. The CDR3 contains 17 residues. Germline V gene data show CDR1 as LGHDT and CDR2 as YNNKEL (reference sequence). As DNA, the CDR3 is TGTGCCAGCAGCCAAGATCCTCTAGCGGGGGCCCCCTACGAGCAGTACTTC. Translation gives CASSQDPLAGAPYEQYF.

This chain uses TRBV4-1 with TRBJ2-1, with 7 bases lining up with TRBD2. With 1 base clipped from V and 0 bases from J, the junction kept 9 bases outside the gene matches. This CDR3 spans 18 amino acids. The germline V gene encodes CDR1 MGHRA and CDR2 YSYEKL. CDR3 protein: CASSQVLLASISYNEQFF. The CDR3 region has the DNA TGCGCCAGCAGCCAAGTTCTACTAGCGTCGATCTCCTACAATGAGCAGTTCTTC.

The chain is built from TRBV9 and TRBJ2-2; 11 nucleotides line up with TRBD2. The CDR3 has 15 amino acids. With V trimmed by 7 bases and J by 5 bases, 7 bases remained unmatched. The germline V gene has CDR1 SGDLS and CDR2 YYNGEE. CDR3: CASGRTSGPTGELFF. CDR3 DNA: TGTGCCAGCGGAAGGACTAGCGGGCCGACCGGGGAGCTGTTTTTT.

The CDR3 region has the DNA TGTGCCAGCAGTTTATCCGGGACAGTTAGCTCCTACGAGCAGTACTTC. Amino acids: CASSLSGTVSSYEQYF. The chain links TRBV27 to TRBJ2-7; 7 positions agree with TRBD1. The CDR3 is 16 residues long. In germline, CDR1 is MNHEY, CDR2 SMNVEV (reference sequence). J lost 0 bases, V lost 0 bases, and 5 bases had no gene match.

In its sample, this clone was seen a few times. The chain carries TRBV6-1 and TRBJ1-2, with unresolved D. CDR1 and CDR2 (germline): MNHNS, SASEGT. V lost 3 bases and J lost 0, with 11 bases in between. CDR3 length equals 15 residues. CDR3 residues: CASSDLSVANYGYTF. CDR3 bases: TGTGCCAGCAGTGATCTGTCGGTAGCTAACTATGGCTACACCTTC.

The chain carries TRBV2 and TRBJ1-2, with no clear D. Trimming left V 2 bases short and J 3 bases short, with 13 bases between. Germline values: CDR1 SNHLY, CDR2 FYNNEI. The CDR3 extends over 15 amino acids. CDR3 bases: TGTGCCAGCAGTGAATATGGCAACGAAGACTATGGCTACACCTTC. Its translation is CASSEYGNEDYGYTF.

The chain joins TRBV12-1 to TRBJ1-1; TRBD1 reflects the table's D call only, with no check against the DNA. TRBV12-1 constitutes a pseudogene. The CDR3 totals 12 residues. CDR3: CASSFPNTEAFF. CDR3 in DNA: TGTGCCAGCAGCTTCCCAAACACTGAAGCTTTCTTT.

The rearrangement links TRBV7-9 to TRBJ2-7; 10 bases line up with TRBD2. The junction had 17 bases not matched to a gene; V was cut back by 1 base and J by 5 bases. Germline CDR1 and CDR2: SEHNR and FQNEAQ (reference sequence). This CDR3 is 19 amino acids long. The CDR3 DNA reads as TGTGCCAGCAGCTTAGGTGGGAGGGGGTCAGCGGGAGGGCGCAACGAGCAGTACTTC. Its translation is CASSLGGRGSAGGRNEQYF.

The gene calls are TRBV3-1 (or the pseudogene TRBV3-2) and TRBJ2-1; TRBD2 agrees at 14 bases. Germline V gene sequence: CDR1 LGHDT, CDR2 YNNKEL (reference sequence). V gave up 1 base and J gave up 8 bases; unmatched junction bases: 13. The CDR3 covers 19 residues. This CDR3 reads CASSQVPGLAGAREYEQFF. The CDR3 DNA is TGTGCCAGCAGCCAAGTCCCGGGACTAGCGGGAGCTCGGGAATATGAGCAGTTCTTC.

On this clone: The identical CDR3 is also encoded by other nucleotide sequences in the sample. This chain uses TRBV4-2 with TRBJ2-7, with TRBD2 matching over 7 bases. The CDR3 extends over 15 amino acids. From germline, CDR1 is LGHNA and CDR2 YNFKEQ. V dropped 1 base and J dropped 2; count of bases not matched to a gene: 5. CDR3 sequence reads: CASSQVAGQTYEQYF. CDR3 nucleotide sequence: TGTGCCAGCAGCCAAGTAGCGGGTCAAACCTACGAGCAGTACTTC.

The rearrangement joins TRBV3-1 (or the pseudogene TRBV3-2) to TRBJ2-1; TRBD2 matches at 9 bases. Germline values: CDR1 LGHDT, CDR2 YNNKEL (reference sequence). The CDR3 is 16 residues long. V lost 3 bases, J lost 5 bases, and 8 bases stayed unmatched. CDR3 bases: TGTGCCAGCAGCCACCACGCACTAGCGGGTCACAATGAGCAGTTCTTC. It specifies CASSHHALAGHNEQFF.